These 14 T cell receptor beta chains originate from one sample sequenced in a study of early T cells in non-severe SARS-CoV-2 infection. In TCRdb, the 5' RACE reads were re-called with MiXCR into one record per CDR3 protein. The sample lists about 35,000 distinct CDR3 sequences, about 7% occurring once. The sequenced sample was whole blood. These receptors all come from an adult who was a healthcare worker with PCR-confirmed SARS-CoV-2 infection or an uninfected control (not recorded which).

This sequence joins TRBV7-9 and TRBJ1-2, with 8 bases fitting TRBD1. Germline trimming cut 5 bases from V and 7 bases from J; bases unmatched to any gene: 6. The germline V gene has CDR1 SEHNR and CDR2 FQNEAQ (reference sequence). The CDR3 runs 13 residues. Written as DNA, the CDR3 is TGTGCCAGCAGCGAGATCCAGGGGGCTGGCTACACCTTC. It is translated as CASSEIQGAGYTF.

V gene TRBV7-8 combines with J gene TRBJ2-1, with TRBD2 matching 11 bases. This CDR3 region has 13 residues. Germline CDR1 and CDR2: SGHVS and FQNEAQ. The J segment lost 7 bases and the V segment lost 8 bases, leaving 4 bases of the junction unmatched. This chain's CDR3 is CASLAGGRNEQFF. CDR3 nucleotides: TGTGCCAGCCTAGCGGGAGGAAGGAATGAGCAGTTCTTC.

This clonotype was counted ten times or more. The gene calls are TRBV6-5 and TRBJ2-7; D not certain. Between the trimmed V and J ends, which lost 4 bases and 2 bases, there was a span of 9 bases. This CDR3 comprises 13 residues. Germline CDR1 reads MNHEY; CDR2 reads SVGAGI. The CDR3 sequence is CASSSQSTYEQYF. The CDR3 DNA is TGTGCCAGCAGTTCCCAGTCAACCTACGAGCAGTACTTC.

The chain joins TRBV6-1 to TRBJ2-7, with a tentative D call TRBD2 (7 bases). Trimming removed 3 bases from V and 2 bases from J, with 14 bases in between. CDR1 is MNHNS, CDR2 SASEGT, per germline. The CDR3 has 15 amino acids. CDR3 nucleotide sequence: TGTGCCAGCAGTGAGTCAGGGGAGGGCCCCTACGAGCAGTACTTC. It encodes CASSESGEGPYEQYF.

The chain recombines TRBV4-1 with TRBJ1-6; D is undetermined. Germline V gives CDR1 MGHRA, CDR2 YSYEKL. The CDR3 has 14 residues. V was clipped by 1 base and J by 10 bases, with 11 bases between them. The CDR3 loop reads CASSQGQPLSPLHF. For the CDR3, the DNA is TGCGCCAGCAGCCAAGGCCAGCCCTTATCACCCCTCCACTTT.

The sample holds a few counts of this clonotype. The CDR3 DNA sequence: TGTGCCAGCTCCCCAGGAGTTTGGGATGAGAACACTGAAGCTTTCTTT. Its protein is CASSPGVWDENTEAFF. The gene calls are TRBV18 and TRBJ1-1; D is ambiguous. The CDR3 extends over 16 amino acids. V dropped 6 bases and J dropped 1 base, with 18 bases sitting between them. Germline V lookup: CDR1 KGHSH, CDR2 LQKENI.

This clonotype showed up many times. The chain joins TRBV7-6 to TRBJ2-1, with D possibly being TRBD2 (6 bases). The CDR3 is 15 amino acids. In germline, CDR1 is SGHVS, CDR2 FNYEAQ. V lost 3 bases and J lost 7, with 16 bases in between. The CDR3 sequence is CASSFWMSGGNEQFF. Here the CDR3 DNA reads TGTGCCAGCAGCTTCTGGATGAGCGGAGGGAATGAGCAGTTCTTC.

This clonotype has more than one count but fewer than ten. The DNA of the CDR3 is TGTGCCACCAGACAGGGGACTCTAGCGGGAGCCATCTACAATGAGCAGTTCTTC. Residues: CATRQGTLAGAIYNEQFF. The rearrangement uses TRBV6-1 and TRBJ2-1; 10 bases fit TRBD2. Germline V gives CDR1 MNHNS, CDR2 SASEGT. With 10 bases clipped from V and 3 bases from J, the junction kept 18 bases outside the gene matches. CDR3 size: 18 residues.

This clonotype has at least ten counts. In DNA form, the CDR3 reads TGCAGCGTTGAAACTGAAGGATTCTCCTACGAGCAGTACTTC. This gives the protein CSVETEGFSYEQYF. The rearrangement uses TRBV29-1 and TRBJ2-7; no reliable D call. This CDR3 contains 14 residues. Trimming shortened V by 2 bases and J by 0 bases, and 11 bases separated the two germline ends. Germline V gene lookup returns CDR1 SQVTM and CDR2 ANQGSEA.

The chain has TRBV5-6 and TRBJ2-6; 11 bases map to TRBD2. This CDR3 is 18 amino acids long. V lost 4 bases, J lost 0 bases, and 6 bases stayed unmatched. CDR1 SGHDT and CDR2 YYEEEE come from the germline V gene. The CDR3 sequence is CASSRRLAGPSGANVLTF. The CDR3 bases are TGTGCCAGCAGCCGTCGACTAGCGGGGCCCTCTGGGGCCAACGTCCTGACTTTC.

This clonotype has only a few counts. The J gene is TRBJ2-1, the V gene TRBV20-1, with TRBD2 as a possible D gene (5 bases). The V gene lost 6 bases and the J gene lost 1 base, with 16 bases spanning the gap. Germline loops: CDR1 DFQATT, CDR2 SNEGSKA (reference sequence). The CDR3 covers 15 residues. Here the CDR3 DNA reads TGCAGTGCCCACGCCGACTACCTATCCTACAATGAGCAGTTCTTC. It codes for CSAHADYLSYNEQFF.

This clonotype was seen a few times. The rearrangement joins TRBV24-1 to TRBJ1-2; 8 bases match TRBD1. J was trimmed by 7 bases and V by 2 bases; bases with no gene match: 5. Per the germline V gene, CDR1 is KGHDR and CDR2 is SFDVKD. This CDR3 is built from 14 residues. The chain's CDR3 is CATSDSNDRGGYTF. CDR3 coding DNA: TGTGCCACCAGTGATTCTAACGACAGGGGTGGCTACACCTTC.

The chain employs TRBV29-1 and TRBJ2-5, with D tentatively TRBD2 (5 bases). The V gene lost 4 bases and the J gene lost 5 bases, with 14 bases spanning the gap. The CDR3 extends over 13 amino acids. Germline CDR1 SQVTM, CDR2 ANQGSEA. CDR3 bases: TGCAGCGTTGCGAGGGCGGTCGGGGAGACCCAGTACTTC. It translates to CSVARAVGETQYF.

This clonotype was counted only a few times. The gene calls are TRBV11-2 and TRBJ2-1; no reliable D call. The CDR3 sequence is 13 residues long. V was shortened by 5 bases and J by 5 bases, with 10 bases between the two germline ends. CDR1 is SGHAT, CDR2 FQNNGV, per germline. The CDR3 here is CASSPPFHNEQFF. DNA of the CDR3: TGTGCCAGCAGCCCCCCTTTCCACAATGAGCAGTTCTTC.